One sample yielded the 2 T cell receptor beta chains listed below, sequenced in a study of CD8 T cells in ankylosing spondylitis. No antigen is known for these receptors. The study's findings and limits: In ankylosing spondylitis blood, a motif of roughly eight highly homologous TCR beta variants appeared characteristic.

TCRdb re-derived calls from the 5' RACE reads in MiXCR, one entry per CDR3 protein. Seen here are some 130,000 distinct CDR3 sequences, more than 15% observed once, and the top ten hold 30% to 35%. Material for sequencing was blood, either unsorted or a sorted T cell fraction (not recorded which). The receptors derive from a male donor with ankylosing spondylitis.

This clonotype was seen repeatedly, ten times or more. J is TRBJ2-1 and V is TRBV7-9; no clear D gene. Germline V gene sequence: CDR1 SEHNR, CDR2 FQNEAQ (reference sequence). V was shortened by 1 base and J by 8 bases, with 18 bases between the two germline ends. CDR3 size: 16 residues. The CDR3 DNA reads TGTGCCAGCAGCTTAGTTTCCCCCTTTAGTAACCATGAGCAGTTCTTC. Translation: CASSLVSPFSNHEQFF.

This rearrangement joins TRBV24-1 to TRBJ2-1, with D possibly being TRBD1 (6 bases). This CDR3 contains 16 residues. CDR1 is KGHDR, CDR2 SFDVKD, per germline. Trimming took 1 base from V and 6 from J, leaving 15 bases between them. The CDR3 sequence is CATSDFRDKAGNEQFF. The CDR3 nucleotides are TGTGCCACCAGTGATTTCCGGGACAAGGCCGGCAATGAGCAGTTCTTC.